Listed here is a single T cell receptor (beta chain). This sample stems from a study of yellow fever vaccine responses in identical twins. MiXCR was run by TCRdb on the RT-PCR reads, yielding one entry per CDR3 protein. The table lists some 35,000 distinct CDR3 sequences, more than 45% of them singletons. Germline V gene sequence: CDR1 MNHEY, CDR2 SVGAGI. V lost 4 bases and J lost 0; bases outside the gene matches: 8. The CDR3 sequence is 18 residues long. The sequencing here drew on T cells from blood (PBMCs), unsorted or a sorted subset (not recorded which), taken before or after yellow fever vaccination (not recorded which). This TCR was sampled from a young woman who received the yellow fever vaccine. V is TRBV6-5 and J is TRBJ2-1; 11 bases match TRBD2. CDR3 sequence (DNA): TGTGCCAGCAGTTCCCTGGGACTAGCGGTTAGCTCCTACAATGAGCAGTTCTTC. This sequence encodes CASSSLGLAVSSYNEQFF.